A selection of T cell receptor beta chains follows, all from one sample in a study of CD8 T cells in ankylosing spondylitis. TCRdb re-called the 5' RACE reads with MiXCR, one entry per CDR3 protein. Of under 450,000 distinct CDR3 sequences in the sample, about 15% were seen once. The source material was blood, either unsorted or a sorted T cell fraction (not recorded which). These receptors all come from a male donor with ankylosing spondylitis. The CDR3 runs from the conserved cysteine through the conserved F or W. A D gene is named only where the DNA matches it firmly. Size is omitted from some rows. Given values are once, few, many or a class for expanded clones.

d_call,v_call,j_call,clone_size,cdr3_aa,cdr3_nt
NA,TRBV7-9,TRBJ1-4,NA,CASSPRTATNENLFF,TGTGCCAGCAGCCCTCGGACAGCAACTAATGAAAATCTGTTTTTT
TRBD1,TRBV9,TRBJ1-2,few,CASSVEGTGVYGYTF,TGTGCCAGCAGCGTAGAAGGGACAGGGGTCTATGGCTACACCTTC
TRBD1,TRBV5-6,TRBJ2-1,NA,CASSRGTGATNEQFF,TGTGCCAGCAGCCGGGGGACAGGGGCCACCAATGAGCAGTTCTTC
NA,TRBV6-1,TRBJ1-5,NA,CASSELGSLFQPQHF,TGTGCCAGCAGTGAACTTGGTAGCCTATTTCAGCCCCAGCATTTT
NA,TRBV6-5,TRBJ1-1,NA,CASSSPHSNTEAFF,TGTGCCAGCAGTTCTCCTCACTCGAACACTGAAGCTTTCTTT
NA,TRBV28,TRBJ1-2,NA,CASSGGVFANYGYTF,TGTGCCAGCTCCGGGGGGGTCTTTGCTAACTATGGCTACACCTTC
NA,TRBV5-1,TRBJ2-7,few,CASSGGGDRSYEQYF,TGCGCCAGCAGCGGCGGGGGGGACAGGTCGTACGAGCAGTACTTC
TRBD1,TRBV30,TRBJ2-5,once,CAWSVGQARQETQYF,TGTGCCTGGAGTGTAGGACAGGCAAGACAAGAGACCCAGTACTTC
NA,TRBV19,TRBJ2-6,NA,CASIEGRQSGANVLTF,TGTGCCAGTATTGAGGGGAGGCAATCTGGGGCCAACGTCCTGACTTTC
TRBD1,TRBV5-1,TRBJ1-1,many,CASSRRTGGPDEAFF,TGCGCCAGCAGCAGACGGACAGGGGGACCGGACGAAGCTTTCTTT
NA,TRBV4-3,TRBJ2-1,NA,CASSQDFGGNRRNEQFF,TGCGCCAGCAGCCAAGATTTCGGCGGGAATCGGCGGAATGAGCAGTTCTTC
NA,TRBV11-2,TRBJ2-7,NA,CASSLDFGVYEQYF,TGTGCCAGCAGCTTAGATTTCGGCGTCTACGAGCAGTACTTC
NA,TRBV25-1,TRBJ2-7,NA,CASSESGTASYEQYF,TGTGCCAGCAGTGAATCTGGGACGGCCTCCTACGAGCAGTACTTC
TRBD1,TRBV5-1,TRBJ2-7,NA,CASSFGTGEKQYF,TGCGCCAGCAGCTTCGGGACAGGCGAAAAGCAGTACTTC
NA,TRBV7-9,TRBJ2-7,NA,CASRQQGYEQYF,TGTGCCAGCAGGCAACAGGGCTACGAGCAGTACTTC
NA,TRBV6-1,TRBJ2-1,NA,CASRGTPSYNEQFF,TGTGCCAGCAGGGGGACACCCTCCTACAATGAGCAGTTCTTC
NA,TRBV5-1,TRBJ1-2,NA,CASSETGLGPYGYTF,TGCGCCAGCAGCGAAACAGGGTTGGGGCCCTATGGCTACACCTTC
NA,TRBV11-2,TRBJ2-3,few,CASSLDGVSPDTQYF,TGTGCCAGCAGCTTAGATGGAGTGTCCCCAGATACGCAGTATTTT
NA,TRBV4-2,TRBJ2-2,NA,CASSKGGSDTGELFF,TGTGCCAGCAGCAAAGGAGGGTCAGACACCGGGGAGCTGTTTTTT
TRBD1,TRBV12-3/TRBV12-4,TRBJ1-1,many,CASTTGERNTEAFF,TGTGCCAGCACCACAGGGGAGAGAAACACTGAAGCTTTCTTT
NA,TRBV3-1,TRBJ2-2,few,CASSEQLGANTGELFF,TGTGCCAGCAGCGAGCAACTAGGGGCGAACACCGGGGAGCTGTTTTTT
TRBD1,TRBV7-9,TRBJ1-2,NA,CASSGTGGRGYGYTF,TGTGCCAGCAGCGGGACAGGGGGAAGGGGGTATGGCTACACCTTC
TRBD2,TRBV15,TRBJ2-7,NA,CATSRDRLAYNEQYF,TGTGCCACCAGCAGAGACCGACTAGCCTACAATGAGCAGTACTTC
NA,TRBV11-2,TRBJ2-7,few,CASSPPGGEYEQYF,TGTGCCAGCAGTCCGCCGGGGGGCGAGTACGAGCAGTACTTC
NA,TRBV7-6,TRBJ2-7,few,CASSPSYGYEQYF,TGTGCCAGCAGCCCGAGCTATGGGTACGAGCAGTACTTC
NA,TRBV7-3,TRBJ2-3,NA,CASSLTGRETDTQYF,TGTGCCAGCAGCTTGACAGGGAGGGAGACAGATACGCAGTATTTT
NA,TRBV20-1,TRBJ2-3,NA,CSAQQEDTQYF,TGCAGTGCCCAGCAGGAGGATACGCAGTATTTT
TRBD2,TRBV5-1,TRBJ2-3,NA,CASSYSGRLADTQYF,TGCGCCAGCAGCTATAGCGGGAGGCTCGCAGATACGCAGTATTTT
NA,TRBV7-6,TRBJ2-2,NA,CASSSSTSGAGELFF,TGTGCCAGCAGCTCCAGTACTAGTGGCGCCGGGGAGCTGTTTTTT
TRBD1,TRBV4-3,TRBJ1-4,many,CASSLDPGTGAKKLFF,TGCGCCAGCAGCCTGGATCCCGGGACAGGAGCTAAAAAACTGTTTTTT
NA,TRBV5-1,TRBJ1-5,many,CASSVDPSSNQPQHF,TGCGCCAGCAGCGTGGACCCTTCCAGCAATCAGCCCCAGCATTTT
NA,TRBV9,TRBJ1-1,NA,CASSKGAQTEALF,TGTGCCAGCAGCAAAGGGGCGCAGACTGAAGCTCTCTTT
NA,TRBV20-1,TRBJ2-4,NA,CSAPDILAKNIQYF,TGCAGTGCGCCGGATATTCTAGCCAAAAACATTCAGTACTTC
TRBD2,TRBV11-1,TRBJ2-2,NA,CASSLADEGGRAIRPNTGELFF,TGTGCCAGCAGCTTAGCGGACGAGGGCGGGAGGGCCATCCGTCCGAACACCGGGGAGCTGTTTTTT
TRBD2,TRBV20-1,TRBJ2-1,many,CSASSAGGYPYNEQFF,TGCAGTGCTAGCTCAGCGGGAGGGTACCCCTACAATGAGCAGTTCTTC
NA,TRBV20-1,TRBJ2-7,few,CSARKSPGTDSYEQYF,TGCAGTGCTCGGAAATCCCCCGGGACGGACAGCTACGAGCAGTACTTC